What follows are 2 T cell receptor beta chains derived from one specimen sequenced in a study of OX40 agonist ivuxolimab in advanced cancers. TCRdb's copy holds only in-frame clones and misses some; the assay was immunoSEQ multiplex PCR. The sample lists 84,000 or so clones; around 84% were seen once. The sequenced sample was CD4+ or CD8+ T cells sorted from blood, obtained in a trial of the OX40 agonist ivuxolimab. These receptors came from an adult with an advanced solid tumor such as melanoma, head and neck, liver or kidney cancer.

The chain combines TRBV10-3 with TRBJ2-5; D may correspond to TRBD1 or TRBD2 (5 bases each). V was pared by 10 bases and J by 5 bases, with 26 bases between. Germline CDR1 ENHRY, CDR2 SYGVKD. The CDR3 is 16 residues long. CDR3 coding DNA: TGTGCCACCTCTCGACCCGGGAACATTGGGACGGAGACCCAGTACTTC. Translation: CATSRPGNIGTETQYF.

The rearrangement uses TRBV7-2 and TRBJ2-1; a possible D gene is TRBD2 (5 bases). The ends were cut back, 4 bases at V and 4 bases at J, with 8 bases in the middle. CDR1 is SGHTA and CDR2 is FQGNSA in the germline V gene. The CDR3 consists of 13 residues. CDR3 DNA: TGTGCCAGCAGCTCCACGGGGTACAATGAGCAGTTCTTC. Amino acid sequence: CASSSTGYNEQFF.